The T cell receptor beta chain described here comes from a study of cytomegalovirus exposure and HLA in healthy donors. With respect to this clone: The target antigen is unknown.

The PCR had 60 Vbeta and 13 Jbeta primers. Here immunoSEQ multiplex PCR was the method, and the copy in TCRdb shows in-frame clones only, minus some. The profile shows 160,000 or so clones, around 78% of them singletons. CDR3 size: 13 residues. Germline V gene data show CDR1 as MNHEY and CDR2 as SMNVEV (reference sequence). V shed 6 bases and J shed 5 bases, with 13 bases lying between them. Study-level findings and limits: When presence/absence was analysed, sequencing depth was taken to be roughly uniform across donors. Several top significant clusters appeared, in a later analysis, to be linked to common viral pathogens. The study carried out a later analysis of TCR beta sequences. It associated 16,951 of them with specific HLA alleles at a false discovery rate of 0.05.

Material: PBMCs. The source is a woman in her 40s in good health and CMV-seronegative. The chain couples TRBV27 to TRBJ1-2; the D is unclear. The CDR3 DNA is TGTGCCAGCAGCCCCCGGGATCCATATGGCTACACCTTC. The encoded protein is CASSPRDPYGYTF.